Below, 18 T cell receptor beta chains from the same sample are listed, as sequenced in a study of blood T cells in healthy people across ages. It was with a sample-barcoded 5' primer and a J-beta primer mix that a second PCR of about 7 to 12 cycles was run. TCRdb processed the 5' RACE reads anew with MiXCR; each CDR3 protein has one entry. The sample lists about 1.5 million distinct CDR3 sequences, 42% occurring once. Material: blood. The source of these receptors is a woman aged 18 to 35 in good health.

The chain recombines TRBV11-1 with TRBJ1-2, with D possibly being TRBD1 (6 bases). The germline V and J ends were trimmed by 5 bases and 6 bases, with 13 bases remaining between them. CDR3 length: 13 amino acids. CDR1 is SGHAT and CDR2 is FQDESV in the germline V gene (reference sequence). Here the CDR3 DNA reads TGTGCCAGCAGCCCCACAGGGTTGGATGGCTACACCTTC. Translating gives CASSPTGLDGYTF.

This chain's CDR3 is CATSRPIIQTGSKGEKLFF. In DNA, the CDR3 is TGTGCCACCAGCAGACCTATCATACAAACAGGCTCAAAGGGGGAAAAACTGTTTTTT. This chain uses TRBV15 with TRBJ1-4; a possible D gene is TRBD1 (5 bases). The germline V and J ends were trimmed by 2 bases and 8 bases, with 27 bases remaining between them. Germline V CDR1 and CDR2: LNHNV, YYDKDF (reference sequence). CDR3 length equals 19 residues.

The chain links TRBV2 to TRBJ2-4; D ambiguous. The DNA end is a closer match to TRBJ2-7, so the J assignment may be wrong. In germline, CDR1 is SNHLY, CDR2 FYNNEI. CDR3 length equals 13 residues. As DNA, the CDR3 is TGTGCCAGCAGGGATCAGATTCGGTACGAGCAGTACTTC. It encodes CASRDQIRYEQYF.

V is TRBV29-1 and J is TRBJ2-7; D uncertain. The germline gives CDR1 SQVTM, CDR2 ANQGSEA. The CDR3 is 13 residues long. V lost 4 bases, J lost 7 bases, and 17 bases lay in between. The CDR3 DNA reads as TGCAGCGTTGGAGATTTCGGGTATAATGAGCAGTACTTC. The encoded protein is CSVGDFGYNEQYF.

The chain employs TRBV6-7 and TRBJ1-1; 12 nucleotides line up with TRBD1. TRBV6-7 is reported as an ORF; its role is uncertain. The CDR3 is 15 residues long. Trimming cost V 10 bases and J 5 bases; bases outside gene matches: 11. CDR3 nucleotide sequence: TGTGCCATCCTCCCGGGGACAGGGGGCGATACTGAAGCTTTCTTT. Translated: CAILPGTGGDTEAFF.

The chain links TRBV5-6 to TRBJ1-2, with TRBD1 identical over 9 bases. J lost 8 bases, V lost 0 bases, and 5 bases had no gene match. From germline, CDR1 is SGHDT and CDR2 YYEEEE. This CDR3 is 14 amino acids long. The CDR3 bases are TGTGCCAGCAGCTTGGGGATGACAGGGGGGGGCTACACCTTC. Translated, it gives CASSLGMTGGGYTF.

The rearrangement joins TRBV5-1 to TRBJ2-5; TRBD1 is a possible D gene (5 bases). In germline, CDR1 is SGHRS, CDR2 YFSETQ. CDR3 length equals 14 residues. Trimming cost V 3 bases and J 5 bases, with 14 bases left between them. The DNA for the CDR3 is TGCGCCAGCAGCTCGGAAGGGGCTGGGGAGACCCAGTACTTC. Translated, it gives CASSSEGAGETQYF. Full variable domain (outside the CDR3, taken from reference TRBV5-1 and TRBJ2-5): KAGVTQTPRYLIKTRGQQVTLSCSPISGHRSVSWYQQTPGQGLQFLFEYFSETQRNKGNFPGRFSGRQFSNSRSEMNVSTLELGDSALYLCASSSEGAGETQYFGPGTRLLVL.

This chain links TRBV2 with TRBJ2-1; TRBD2 matches 12 bases. The J call is doubtful: the DNA matches TRBJ2-7 better. There are 14 residues in the CDR3. CDR1 is SNHLY, CDR2 FYNNEI, per germline. The CDR3 bases are TGTGCCCGCCATGGACTAGCGGGAAACAATGAGCAGTACTTC. The encoded protein is CARHGLAGNNEQYF.

The chain employs TRBV9 and TRBJ2-7; TRBD2 agrees at 7 bases. Trimming at V came to 3 bases and at J to 2 bases, leaving 11 bases not matched to a gene. The CDR3 runs to 16 residues. Looked up from germline, CDR1 is SGDLS and CDR2 is YYNGEE. Here the CDR3 reads CASSEGLAVPPYEQYF. The CDR3 DNA follows: TGTGCCAGCAGCGAGGGGCTAGCGGTCCCACCCTACGAGCAGTACTTC.

This clonotype was detected a few times. This chain uses TRBV20-1 with TRBJ2-5, with D maybe TRBD2 (6 bases). Germline lookup yields CDR1 DFQATT and CDR2 SNEGSKA (reference sequence). There are 15 residues in the CDR3. Trimming stripped 5 bases from V and 1 base from J, with 17 bases between. CDR3 DNA sequence: TGCAGTGCTCGACCGGGAGCTTCCTCCCAAGAGACCCAGTACTTC. Protein product: CSARPGASSQETQYF.

The chain joins TRBV27 to TRBJ1-5; D remains unclear. Germline V CDR1 and CDR2: MNHEY, SMNVEV (reference sequence). Trimming removed 0 bases at V and 7 bases at J, with 7 bases between. The CDR3 length is 13 residues. The CDR3 DNA sequence: TGTGCCAGCAGTTTATCATCGCTGCAGCCCCAGCATTTT. Its protein product is CASSLSSLQPQHF.

The chain has TRBV7-9 and TRBJ2-5; D is perhaps TRBD2 (7 bases). CDR1 is SEHNR, CDR2 FQNEAQ, per germline (reference sequence). This CDR3 has 14 amino acids. Trimming took off 3 bases at V and 5 bases at J, with 13 bases between the two ends. In nucleotides, the CDR3 is TGTGCCAGCAGCTTCCGGGGGGCTCTGGAGACCCAGTACTTC. Translated, it gives CASSFRGALETQYF. Supplemented by reference TRBV7-9 and TRBJ2-5, the full variable domain reads DTGVSQNPRHKITKRGQNVTFRCDPISEHNRLYWYRQTLGQGPEFLTYFQNEAQLEKSRLLSDRFSAERPKGSFSTLEIQRTEQGDSAMYLCASSFRGALETQYFGPGTRLLVL.

The J gene is TRBJ1-4, the V gene TRBV4-1; D unclear. CDR1 and CDR2 (germline): MGHRA, YSYEKL. Trimming took off 1 base at V and 7 bases at J, with 13 bases between the two ends. This CDR3 spans 15 amino acids. CDR3 protein: CASSQGALRGEKLFF. CDR3 sequence (DNA): TGCGCCAGCAGCCAAGGAGCCCTTAGAGGTGAAAAACTGTTTTTT.

The chain uses TRBV20-1 and TRBJ1-4; D ambiguous. The germline gives CDR1 DFQATT, CDR2 SNEGSKA (reference sequence). V was shortened by 0 bases and J by 4 bases, with 9 bases between the two germline ends. The CDR3 is 14 amino acids. The CDR3 loop reads CSARDRGINEKLFF. CDR3 DNA: TGCAGTGCTAGAGATCGCGGAATTAATGAAAAACTGTTTTTT.

Many counts were recorded for this clonotype. The J gene is TRBJ1-2, the V gene TRBV20-1, with 9 bases identical to TRBD1. V trimming: 6 bases; J trimming: 0 bases; junction bases outside the gene matches: 5. CDR1 is DFQATT, CDR2 SNEGSKA, per germline (reference sequence). CDR3 length: 14 amino acids. CDR3 residues: CSAQGDRANYGYTF. Written as DNA, the CDR3 is TGCAGTGCCCAGGGGGACAGGGCTAACTATGGCTACACCTTC.

The chain combines TRBV27 with TRBJ2-1; D could derive from TRBD1 or TRBD2 (5 bases each). The CDR3 runs 16 residues. V was pared by 7 bases and J by 7 bases, with 23 bases between. Germline lookup yields CDR1 MNHEY and CDR2 SMNVEV (reference sequence). The CDR3 DNA reads as TGTGCCAGCACCCTCGCCGGGGCTAGCCCTAAGAATGAGCAGTTCTTC. Encoded protein: CASTLAGASPKNEQFF.

The chain recombines TRBV29-1 with TRBJ1-1; D is ambiguous. CDR1 SQVTM and CDR2 ANQGSEA come from the germline V gene. The CDR3 totals 13 residues. V dropped 3 bases and J dropped 5 bases, with 13 bases sitting between them. The DNA for the CDR3 is TGCAGCGTTGACGTGGGGTTGCGTACTGAAGCTTTCTTT. Translated, it gives CSVDVGLRTEAFF.

This clonotype was seen a handful of times. V and J are TRBV6-5 and TRBJ1-2; D possibly corresponds to TRBD1 (5 bases). Germline V gene sequence: CDR1 MNHEY, CDR2 SVGAGI. V was pared by 10 bases and J by 6 bases, with 15 bases between. The CDR3 has 12 residues. This chain's CDR3 is CATHQGFDGYTF. CDR3 nucleotides: TGTGCCACCCACCAGGGATTCGATGGCTACACCTTC.